This TCR beta chain was recorded in a study of blood T cell repertoires in COVID-19. Study overall: Acute and convalescent COVID-19 samples came from the United States, Italy and Spain.

This clone was observed a single time. Germline lookup yields CDR1 SGHRS and CDR2 YFSETQ. The V segment lost 4 bases and the J segment 6 bases; nucleotides outside the gene matches: 10. The CDR3 totals 17 residues. As processed by the authors: Amplification from reference gene primers served as the basis for estimated nucleated cell counts. Only in-frame clones appear in the TCRdb table, and some are missing; sequencing was by immunoSEQ multiplex PCR. The D gene and trimming were derived from the DNA, and the V and J assignments and clone size from that table. The sample holds about 290,000 clones; about 89% are singletons and the top ten take approximately 1.5%. Those enrolled, adults aged roughly 18 to 100 years, came from about 24 US areas. Recovery among Cohort 3 donors was established by two negative PCRs, clearance, or symptom resolution.

The J gene is TRBJ1-4, the V gene TRBV5-1; 12 nucleotides line up with TRBD1. Sequenced material: PBMCs or T cells enriched from blood (not recorded which). This clonotype was obtained from a woman aged 40 to 50 who had recovered from COVID-19. The CDR3 coding sequence is TGCGCCAGCAGCCCCGGGACAGGGGGCGCGGTGGATGAAAAACTGTTTTTT. It specifies CASSPGTGGAVDEKLFF.